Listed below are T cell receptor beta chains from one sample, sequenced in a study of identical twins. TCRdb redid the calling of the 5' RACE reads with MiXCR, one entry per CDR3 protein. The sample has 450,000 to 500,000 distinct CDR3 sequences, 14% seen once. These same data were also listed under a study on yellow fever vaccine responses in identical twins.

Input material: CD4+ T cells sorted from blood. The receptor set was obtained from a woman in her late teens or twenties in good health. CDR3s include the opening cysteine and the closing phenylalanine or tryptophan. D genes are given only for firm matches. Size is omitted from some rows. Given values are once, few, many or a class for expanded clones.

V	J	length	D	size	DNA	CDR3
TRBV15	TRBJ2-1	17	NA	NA	TGTGCCACCAGCAGGGAGGCCCGACGGAACTCCTACAATGAGCAGTTCTTC	CATSREARRNSYNEQFF
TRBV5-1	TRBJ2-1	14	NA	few	TGCGCCAGCACTGTTACTAGCTCCTACAATGAGCAGTTCTTC	CASTVTSSYNEQFF
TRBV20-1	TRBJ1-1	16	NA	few	TGCAGTGCTTCCCCCCTGTCGGGGGGCTTTGGCACTGAAGCTTTCTTT	CSASPLSGGFGTEAFF
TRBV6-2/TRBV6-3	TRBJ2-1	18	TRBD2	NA	TGTGCCAGCAGTTTCCGCAGCAGGACTAGCGGGAGGAGCAATGAGCAGTTCTTC	CASSFRSRTSGRSNEQFF
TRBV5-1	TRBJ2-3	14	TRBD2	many	TGCGCCAGCCAACTAGCGGGAGGCGTAGATACGCAGTATTTT	CASQLAGGVDTQYF
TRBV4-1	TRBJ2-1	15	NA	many	TGCGCCAGCAGCCCTGACCTGAGCTCCTACAATGAGCAGTTCTTC	CASSPDLSSYNEQFF
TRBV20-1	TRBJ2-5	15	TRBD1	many	TGCAGTGCTAGAATCGGGACAGGGTCCCAAGAGACCCAGTACTTC	CSARIGTGSQETQYF
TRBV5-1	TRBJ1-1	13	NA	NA	TGCGCCAGCAGCCGACTTATTGGGACTGAAGCTTTCTTT	CASSRLIGTEAFF
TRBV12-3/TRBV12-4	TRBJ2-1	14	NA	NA	TGTGCCAGCAGTTTCTACGGCTCCTACAATGAGCAGTTCTTC	CASSFYGSYNEQFF
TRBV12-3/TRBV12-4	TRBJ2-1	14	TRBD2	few	TGTGCCAGCAGTTCTAGCGGGGGGGCGGTTGAGCAGTTCTTC	CASSSSGGAVEQFF
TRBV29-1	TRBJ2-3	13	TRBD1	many	TGCAGCGTTGGGACAGGGAGCACAGATACGCAGTATTTT	CSVGTGSTDTQYF
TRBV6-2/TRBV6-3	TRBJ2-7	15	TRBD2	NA	TGTGCCAGCAGTTCACTAGCGGGAAGATCCTACGAGCAGTACTTC	CASSSLAGRSYEQYF
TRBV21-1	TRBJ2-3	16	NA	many	TGTGCCAGCAGCAAAGAGACTAGCGTTCCGGCAGATACGCAGTATTTT	CASSKETSVPADTQYF
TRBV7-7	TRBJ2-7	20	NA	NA	TGTGCTAGCAGCTTAGGGGGGGACATCGAAACAATCACCAAACACTACGAGCAGTACTTC	CASSLGGDIETITKHYEQYF
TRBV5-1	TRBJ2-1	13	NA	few	TGCGCCAGCAGCTTGTCTCTTAACAATGAGCAGTTCTTC	CASSLSLNNEQFF
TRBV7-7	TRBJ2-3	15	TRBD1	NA	TGTGCTAGCAGCCCCGGGACAGGATCGGCAGATACGCAGTATTTT	CASSPGTGSADTQYF
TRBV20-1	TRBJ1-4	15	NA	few	TGCAGTGCTAGAGATCTCAGGGGTGGGGGTGAAAAACTGTTTTTT	CSARDLRGGGEKLFF
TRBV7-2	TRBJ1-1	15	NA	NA	TGTGCCAGCAGCTTACTTTGGACAGAGGGGACTGAAGCTTTCTTT	CASSLLWTEGTEAFF
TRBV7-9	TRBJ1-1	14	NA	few	TGTGCCAGCAGCTTAGTGGCGTTGAGCACTGAAGCTTTCTTT	CASSLVALSTEAFF
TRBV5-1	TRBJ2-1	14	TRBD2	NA	TGCGCCAGCAGCCGCGGGGGGGACTACAATGAGCAGTTCTTC	CASSRGGDYNEQFF
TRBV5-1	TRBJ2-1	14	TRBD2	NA	TGCGCCAGCAGCTTACTAGCGGTGGGGGGTGAGCAGTTCTTC	CASSLLAVGGEQFF
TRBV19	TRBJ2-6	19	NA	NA	TGTGCCAGTAGTGAGGGGATCAGGTGGCTTACTTCTGGGGCCAACGTCCTGACTTTC	CASSEGIRWLTSGANVLTF
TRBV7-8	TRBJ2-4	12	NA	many	TGTGCCAGCAGCAGACAGGAAAACATTCAGTACTTC	CASSRQENIQYF
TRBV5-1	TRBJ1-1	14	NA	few	TGCGCCAGCAGCTTGGCACCGAAGAACACTGAAGCTTTCTTT	CASSLAPKNTEAFF
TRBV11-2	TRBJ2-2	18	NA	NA	TGTGCCAGCAGCTTAGTGGGCCGGGGGACAGTTAACACCGGGGAGCTGTTTTTT	CASSLVGRGTVNTGELFF
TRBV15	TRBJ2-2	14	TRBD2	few	TGTGCCACAGAGCGGGGAGGTTACACCGGGGAGCTGTTTTTT	CATERGGYTGELFF
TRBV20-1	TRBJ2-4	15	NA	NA	TGCAGTGCTAGTGGGACACTTCTAGCCAAAAACATTCAGTACTTC	CSASGTLLAKNIQYF
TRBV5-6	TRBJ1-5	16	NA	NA	TGTGCCAGCAGCTTGGGTAGCGGGGCTAGCACAGATACGCAGCATTTT	CASSLGSGASTDTQHF
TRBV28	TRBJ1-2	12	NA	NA	TGTGCCAGCAGTCGACAGTCCTATGGCTACACCTTC	CASSRQSYGYTF
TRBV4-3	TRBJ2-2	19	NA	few	TGCGCCAGCAGCCAAGGGGAAGGATCGGGGCTCTCCAGGACCGGGGAGCTGTTTTTT	CASSQGEGSGLSRTGELFF
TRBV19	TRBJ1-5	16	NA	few	TGTGCCAGTAGTAGCGGGAACCCCGGGAGCAATCAGCCCCAGCATTTT	CASSSGNPGSNQPQHF
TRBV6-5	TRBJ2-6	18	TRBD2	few	TGTGCCAGCAGTTACTCCTGGCGGGAGGGCTCTGGGGCCAACGTCCTGACTTTC	CASSYSWREGSGANVLTF
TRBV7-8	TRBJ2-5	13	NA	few	TGTGCCAGCATCCTCAGAGGTCAAGAGACCCAGTACTTC	CASILRGQETQYF
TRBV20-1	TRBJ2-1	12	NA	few	TGCAGTGCTAGAGGGGGGATCAATGAGCAGTTCTTC	CSARGGINEQFF
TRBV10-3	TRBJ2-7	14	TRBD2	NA	TGTGCCATCAGGCGGACTAGCGAGTCCTACGAGCAGTACTTC	CAIRRTSESYEQYF
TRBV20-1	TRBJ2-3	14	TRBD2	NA	TGCAGTGCTAGAGTGTCCGGGAGGCAAGATACGCAGTATTTT	CSARVSGRQDTQYF
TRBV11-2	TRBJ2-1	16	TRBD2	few	TGTGCCAGCAGTTACGTAGCGGGAGGGCGTGGGAATGAGCAGTTCTTC	CASSYVAGGRGNEQFF
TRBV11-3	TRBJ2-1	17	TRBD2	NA	TGTGCCAGCAGCTTAGGGACTAGCGGCTACTCCTACAATGAGCAGTTCTTC	CASSLGTSGYSYNEQFF